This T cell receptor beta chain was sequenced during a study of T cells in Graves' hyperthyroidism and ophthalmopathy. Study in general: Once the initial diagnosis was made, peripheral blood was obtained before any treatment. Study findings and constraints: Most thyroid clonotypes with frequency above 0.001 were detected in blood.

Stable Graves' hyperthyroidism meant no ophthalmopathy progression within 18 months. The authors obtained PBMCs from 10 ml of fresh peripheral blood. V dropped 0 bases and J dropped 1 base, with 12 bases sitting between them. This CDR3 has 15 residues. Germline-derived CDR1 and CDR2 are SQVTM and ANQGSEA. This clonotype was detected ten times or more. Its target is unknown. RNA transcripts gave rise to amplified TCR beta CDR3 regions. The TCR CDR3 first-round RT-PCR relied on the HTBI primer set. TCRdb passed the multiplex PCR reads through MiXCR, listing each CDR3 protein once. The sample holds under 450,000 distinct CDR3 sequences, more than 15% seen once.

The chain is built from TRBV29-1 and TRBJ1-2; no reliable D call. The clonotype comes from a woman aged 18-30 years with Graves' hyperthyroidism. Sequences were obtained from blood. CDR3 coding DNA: TGCAGCGTTGAAGATCTGGGCGGCGGTAACTATGGCTACACCTTC. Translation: CSVEDLGGGNYGYTF.